What follows is one TCR beta chain and its context. The data are from a study of CD8+ T cells in alopecia areata. Treatment denoted: oral pan-JAK inhibitor, 5-10 mg twice daily. RNA extraction was followed by reverse transcription into cDNA, which acted as the sequencing template. TCRdb keeps only in-frame clones here, not all; method: immunoSEQ multiplex PCR. The data contain 130,000 to 150,000 clones, about four fifths of them singletons. The sample was CD8+ T cells sorted from blood, taken at week 4, from a patient treated with tofacitinib. This receptor was taken from a human donor with alopecia areata.

DNA of the CDR3: TGCAGCGTTGCCGGGACGGAGAGCTCCTACGAGCAGTACTTC. It encodes CSVAGTESSYEQYF. This chain joins TRBV29-1 and TRBJ2-7; D is tentatively TRBD1 or TRBD2 (5 bases each). The CDR3 is made up of 14 amino acids. CDR1 and CDR2 from the germline V gene are SQVTM and ANQGSEA. The ends were cut back, 4 bases at V and 0 bases at J, with 13 bases in the middle.